This T cell receptor beta chain derives from a study of blood T cell repertoires in COVID-19. Trimming pared 5 bases from V and 6 bases from J, leaving 7 bases between. This CDR3 contains 12 residues. Germline V gene sequence: CDR1 WNHNN, CDR2 SYGVQD (reference sequence). This clone was seen just once. Data came from immunoSEQ multiplex PCR; TCRdb stores just in-frame clones and leaves some out. Here the sample spans 350,000 to 450,000 clones, around 90% being singletons. The sequence derives from a man aged 35-49 years with acute or convalescent COVID-19. The specimen sequenced was peripheral blood. The chain has TRBV10-1 and TRBJ2-2; tentatively, D is TRBD1 (5 bases). In DNA form, the CDR3 reads TGCGCCAGCAGTCTCAGGGCCGGGGAGCTGTTTTTT. This codes for CASSLRAGELFF.